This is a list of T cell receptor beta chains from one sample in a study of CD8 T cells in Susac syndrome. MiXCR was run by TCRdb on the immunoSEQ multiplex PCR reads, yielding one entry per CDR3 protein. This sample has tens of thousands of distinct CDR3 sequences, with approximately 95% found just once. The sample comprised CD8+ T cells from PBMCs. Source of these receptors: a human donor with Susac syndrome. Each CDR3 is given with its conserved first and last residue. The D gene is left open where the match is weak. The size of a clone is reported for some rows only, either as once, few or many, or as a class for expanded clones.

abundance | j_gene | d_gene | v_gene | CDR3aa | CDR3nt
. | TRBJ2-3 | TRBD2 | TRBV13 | CASSLSRAGGPTDTQYF | TGTGCCAGCAGCTTAAGTAGAGCGGGAGGACCCACAGATACGCAGTATTTT
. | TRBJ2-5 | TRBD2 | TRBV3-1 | CASSHIAGGGETQYF | TGTGCCAGCAGCCATATTGCGGGAGGGGGAGAGACCCAGTACTTC
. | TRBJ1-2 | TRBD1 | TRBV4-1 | CASSQDPGTGYGYTF | TGCGCCAGCAGCCAAGATCCCGGGACAGGCTATGGCTACACCTTC
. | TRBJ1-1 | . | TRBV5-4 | CASSLDGLNTEAFF | TGTGCCAGCAGCTTGGACGGATTGAACACTGAAGCTTTCTTT
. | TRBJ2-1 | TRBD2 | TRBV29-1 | CSVGGSSGSLYNEQFF | TGCAGCGTTGGGGGGAGTAGCGGGAGCCTTTACAATGAGCAGTTCTTC
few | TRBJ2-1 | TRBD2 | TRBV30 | CAWSGLAGSYNEQFF | TGTGCCTGGAGTGGCCTAGCGGGATCATACAATGAGCAGTTCTTC
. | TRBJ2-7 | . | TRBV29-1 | CSVEDEEAYEQYF | TGCAGCGTTGAAGATGAGGAAGCCTACGAGCAGTACTTC
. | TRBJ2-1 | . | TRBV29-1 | CSVEEFGSLYNEQFF | TGCAGCGTTGAAGAGTTCGGATCCCTCTACAATGAGCAGTTCTTC
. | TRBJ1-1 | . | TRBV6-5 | CASSYTGMNTEAFF | TGTGCCAGCAGTTACACGGGGATGAACACTGAAGCTTTCTTT
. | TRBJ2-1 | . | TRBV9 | CASSVAMENEQFF | TGTGCCAGCAGCGTAGCTATGGAGAATGAGCAGTTCTTC
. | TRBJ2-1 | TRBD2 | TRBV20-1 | CSASSPGGDYNEQFF | TGCAGTGCTAGTTCACCGGGAGGCGACTACAATGAGCAGTTCTTC
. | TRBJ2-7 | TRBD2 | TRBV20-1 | CSARVRLAETYEQYF | TGCAGTGCTAGAGTTCGCCTAGCGGAAACCTACGAGCAGTACTTC
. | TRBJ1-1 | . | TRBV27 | CASREQGMNTEAFF | TGTGCCAGCAGGGAACAGGGAATGAACACTGAAGCTTTCTTT
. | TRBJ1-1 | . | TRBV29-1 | CSFTGMNTEAFF | TGCAGCTTTACAGGGATGAACACTGAAGCTTTCTTT
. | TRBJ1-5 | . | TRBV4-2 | CASSQESQSNQPQHF | TGTGCCAGCAGCCAAGAGTCACAGTCTAATCAGCCCCAGCATTTT
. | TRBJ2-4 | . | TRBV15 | CATSRERQAKNIQYF | TGTGCCACCAGCAGAGAGCGGCAGGCCAAAAACATTCAGTACTTC
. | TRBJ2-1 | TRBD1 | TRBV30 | CAWSVSGTDNEQFF | TGTGCCTGGAGTGTATCCGGGACAGACAATGAGCAGTTCTTC
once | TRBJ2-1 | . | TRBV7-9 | CASSSNFGTTNEQFF | TGTGCCAGCAGCTCTAACTTTGGGACGACCAATGAGCAGTTCTTC
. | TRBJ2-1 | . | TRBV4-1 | CASSQEFPGDNEQFF | TGCGCCAGCAGCCAAGAGTTTCCAGGGGACAATGAGCAGTTCTTC
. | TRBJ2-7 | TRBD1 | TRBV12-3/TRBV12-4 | CASTGTGTPYEQYF | TGTGCCAGCACCGGGACAGGGACTCCCTACGAGCAGTACTTC
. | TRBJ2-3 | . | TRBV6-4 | CASSEAGTDTQYF | TGTGCCAGCAGTGAAGCGGGCACAGATACGCAGTATTTT
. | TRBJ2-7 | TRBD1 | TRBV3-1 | CASSQGGQGRDEQYF | TGTGCCAGCAGCCAAGGCGGACAGGGAAGGGACGAGCAGTACTTC
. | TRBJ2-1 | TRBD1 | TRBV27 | CASREGTGGSYNEQFF | TGTGCCAGCAGGGAGGGGACAGGGGGCTCCTACAATGAGCAGTTCTTC
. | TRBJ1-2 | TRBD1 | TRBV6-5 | CASSYGPYRGENTF | TGTGCCAGCAGTTACGGGCCCTACAGGGGAGAAAACACCTTC
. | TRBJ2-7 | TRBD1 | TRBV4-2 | CASSHAGTGEEQYF | TGTGCCAGCAGCCATGCCGGGACAGGGGAAGAGCAGTACTTC